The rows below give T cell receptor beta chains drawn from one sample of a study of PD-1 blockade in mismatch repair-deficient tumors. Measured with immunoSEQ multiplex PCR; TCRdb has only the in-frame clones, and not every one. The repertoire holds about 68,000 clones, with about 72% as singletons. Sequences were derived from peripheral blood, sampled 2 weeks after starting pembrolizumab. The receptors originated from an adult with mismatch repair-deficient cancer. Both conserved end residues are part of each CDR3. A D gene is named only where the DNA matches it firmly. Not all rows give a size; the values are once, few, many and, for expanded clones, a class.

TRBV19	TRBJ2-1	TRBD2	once	TGTGCCAGTAGCTATCTAGCGGACCTCTACAATGAGCAGTTCTTC	CASSYLADLYNEQFF
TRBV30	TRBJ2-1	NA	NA	TGTGCCTGGAGTCGGTGGGGGAATGAGCAGTTCTTC	CAWSRWGNEQFF
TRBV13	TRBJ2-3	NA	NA	TGTGCCAGCAGCAGAGACAGGCGGGACACAGATACGCAGTATTTT	CASSRDRRDTDTQYF
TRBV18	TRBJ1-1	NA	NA	TGTGCCAGCTCACCACCGATTTGGGGCAGTGACCCCCCTGAAGCTTTCTTT	CASSPPIWGSDPPEAFF
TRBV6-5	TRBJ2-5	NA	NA	TGTGCCAGCAGTTACTCGAGAGACAGTGAGACCCAGTACTTC	CASSYSRDSETQYF
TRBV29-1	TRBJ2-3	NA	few	TGCAGCGTTGTGGGCAGGCGGGGCACAGATACGCAGTATTTT	CSVVGRRGTDTQYF
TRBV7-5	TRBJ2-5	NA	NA	TGTGCCAGAAGCTTACTAGAAGAGACCCAGTACTTC	CARSLLEETQYF
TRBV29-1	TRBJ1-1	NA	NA	TGCAGCGGTCGGGGCGGTGACAGCACTGAAGCTTTCTTT	CSGRGGDSTEAFF
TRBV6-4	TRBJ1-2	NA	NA	TGTGCCAGCAGTGCATCAGCTAACTATGGCTACACCTTC	CASSASANYGYTF
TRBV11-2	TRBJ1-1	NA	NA	TGTGCCAGCATCCGGACTTCGAACACTGAAGCTTTCTTT	CASIRTSNTEAFF
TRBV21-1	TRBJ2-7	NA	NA	TGTGCCAGCAGCAAAGGTGGGGAGTTCTACGAGCAGTACTTC	CASSKGGEFYEQYF
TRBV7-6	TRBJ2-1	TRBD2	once	TGTGCCAGCAGATCGGGACTAGCGGCCTACAATGAGCAGTTCTTC	CASRSGLAAYNEQFF
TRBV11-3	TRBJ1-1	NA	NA	TGTGCCAGCAGCTTAGCCCGATACGGCACTGAAGCTTTCTTT	CASSLARYGTEAFF
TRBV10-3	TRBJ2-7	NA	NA	TGTGCCATCACCACGGACAGCTACGAGCAGTACTTC	CAITTDSYEQYF
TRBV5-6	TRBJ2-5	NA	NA	TGTGCCAGCAGCGCCCAGAGTAGGGCCCAGTACTTC	CASSAQSRAQYF
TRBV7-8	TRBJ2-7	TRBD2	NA	TGTGCCAGCAGCTTAGAACTAGCGGGAGGACCAGGGGAGCAGTACTTC	CASSLELAGGPGEQYF
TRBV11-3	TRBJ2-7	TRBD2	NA	TGTGCCAGCAGCCCCACTCCGAGACTAGCGGGATTCGGCTCCTACGAGCAGTACTTC	CASSPTPRLAGFGSYEQYF
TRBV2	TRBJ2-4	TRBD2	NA	TGTGCCAGCAGTCTAGCGGGAGGGCCGGGGGCCATTCAGTACTTC	CASSLAGGPGAIQYF
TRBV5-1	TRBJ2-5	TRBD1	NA	TGCGCCAGCAGCTTGGGGACAGGGGGCCAAGAGACCCAGTACTTC	CASSLGTGGQETQYF
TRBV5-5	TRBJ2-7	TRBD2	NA	TGTGCCAGCAGCCAGGGACTAGCGGGAGCCCGAATTGCGAAGGAGCAGTACTTC	CASSQGLAGARIAKEQYF
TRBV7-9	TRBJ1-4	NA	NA	TGTGCCAGCAGCTTATCGGGGACTAATGAAAAACTGTTTTTT	CASSLSGTNEKLFF
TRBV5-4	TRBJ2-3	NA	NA	TGTGCCAGCAGCTCAACGACAGCCCCACCGAGCGATACGCAGTATTTT	CASSSTTAPPSDTQYF
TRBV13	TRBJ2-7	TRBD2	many	TGTGCCAGCAGCTTCTACGGGCTAGCGGGCTCCTACGAGCAGTACTTC	CASSFYGLAGSYEQYF
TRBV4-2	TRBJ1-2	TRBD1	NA	TGTGCCAGCAGCCGGCAGGGACAGGGGGCCGGATATGGCTACACCTTC	CASSRQGQGAGYGYTF
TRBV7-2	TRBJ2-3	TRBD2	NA	TGTGCCAGCAGCTTAGTGCCCTGGGCTAGCGGAGACACAGATACGCAGTATTTT	CASSLVPWASGDTDTQYF
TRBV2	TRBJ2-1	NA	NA	TGTGCCAGCAGTGGACGGGAGAATGAGCAGTTCTTC	CASSGRENEQFF
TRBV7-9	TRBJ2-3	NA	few	TGTGCCAGCAGCTTTAAGGACAGCACAGATACGCAGTATTTT	CASSFKDSTDTQYF
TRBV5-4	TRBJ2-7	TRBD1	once	TGTGCCAGCAGCCAGACGACAGGGGGCAACTACGAGCAGTACTTC	CASSQTTGGNYEQYF
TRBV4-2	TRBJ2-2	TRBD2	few	TGTGCCAGCAGCCAAGGTTGGCTAGCGGGATACACCGGGGAGCTGTTTTTT	CASSQGWLAGYTGELFF
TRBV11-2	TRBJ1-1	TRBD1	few	TGTGCCAGCAGCCCCGGGACAGGGGCGAACACTGAAGCTTTCTTT	CASSPGTGANTEAFF
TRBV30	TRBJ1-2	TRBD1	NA	TGTGCCAGCGGGGACAGCCTTTATGGCTACACCTTC	CASGDSLYGYTF
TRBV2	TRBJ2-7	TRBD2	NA	TGTGCCAGCCAAAAGGGCATTGGGCTAGCGGGAGATAACGAGCAGTACTTC	CASQKGIGLAGDNEQYF
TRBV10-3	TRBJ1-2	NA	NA	TGTGCCATCAGATCCCCTCTGGTTGATGGCTACACCTTC	CAIRSPLVDGYTF
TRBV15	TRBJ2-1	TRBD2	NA	TGTGCCACCAGCAGAGCGGCTAGCGGAGGGAACAATGAGCAGTTCTTC	CATSRAASGGNNEQFF
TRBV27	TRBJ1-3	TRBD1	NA	TGTGCCAGCAGTCTCCATGGGACAGGGGACAGAAACACCATATATTTT	CASSLHGTGDRNTIYF
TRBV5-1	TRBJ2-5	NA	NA	TGCGCCAGCAGCCTGGGACCGCTATACCAAGAGACCCAGTACTTC	CASSLGPLYQETQYF
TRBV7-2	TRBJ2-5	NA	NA	TGTGCCAGCAGCTTAGGAGTAGGTCGGACCCAAGAGACCCAGTACTTC	CASSLGVGRTQETQYF
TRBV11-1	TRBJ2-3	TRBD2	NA	TGTGCCAGCAGCCCTATCAGCGGGATTGCAGATACGCAGTATTTT	CASSPISGIADTQYF
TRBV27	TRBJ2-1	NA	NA	TGTGCCAGCAGTACAGACTACTCCTACAATGAGCAGTTCTTC	CASSTDYSYNEQFF
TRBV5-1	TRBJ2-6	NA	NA	TGCGCCAGCAGCCCGGGTGGGGCCAACGTCCTGACTTTC	CASSPGGANVLTF
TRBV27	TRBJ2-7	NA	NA	TGTGCCAGCAGCCTTAGGGGGGTCTACGAGCAGTACTTC	CASSLRGVYEQYF
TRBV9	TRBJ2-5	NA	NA	TGTGCCAGCAGCAACTCCGGGACAACGCAAGAGACCCAGTACTTC	CASSNSGTTQETQYF
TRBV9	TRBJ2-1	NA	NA	TGTGCCAGCAGCTTCCGGGACTCGCTCTACAATGAGCAGTTCTTC	CASSFRDSLYNEQFF
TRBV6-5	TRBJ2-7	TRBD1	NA	TGTGCCAGCAGTCCGACGGGGACAGGGTCCTACGAGCAGTACTTC	CASSPTGTGSYEQYF
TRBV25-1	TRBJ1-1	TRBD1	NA	TGTGCCAGCAGTGTTATACCGGGACAGGGGGGTACTGAAGCTTTCTTT	CASSVIPGQGGTEAFF